This T cell receptor (beta chain) was captured in a study of blood T cell repertoires in COVID-19. The germline CDR1 and CDR2 sequences are MNHEY and SVGEGT. V was trimmed by 0 bases and J by 7 bases, leaving 10 bases between them. The CDR3 sequence is 13 residues long. Clones were read by immunoSEQ multiplex PCR, and TCRdb kept only the in-frame ones, dropping some. The sample has a few hundred thousand clones, about nine tenths seen once. This clone showed up just once. The chain couples TRBV6-2 or TRBV6-3 to TRBJ2-7, with D perhaps matching TRBD2 (5 bases). The sequenced sample was PBMCs or T cells enriched from blood (not recorded which). The TCR sequence derives from a woman aged 60 to 75 who had recovered from COVID-19. This CDR3 is CASSYSGSEEQYV. CDR3 nucleotides: TGTGCCAGCAGTTACTCAGGGAGTGAAGAGCAGTACGTC.